Below, 15 T cell receptor beta chains from the same sample are listed, as sequenced in a study of blood T cells in healthy people across ages. The authors ran a second PCR of about 6 to 11 cycles using a sample-barcoded 5' primer and a J-beta primer mix. In TCRdb, the 5' RACE reads were re-called with MiXCR into one record per CDR3 protein. The sample lists fewer than 2 million distinct CDR3 sequences; about two fifths were seen once. The material sequenced was blood. Every receptor here comes from a human donor in good health.

The CDR3 sequence: CASSSISFSGYTF. The CDR3 bases are TGTGCCAGCAGCTCAATTAGTTTTTCGGGCTACACCTTC. The chain carries TRBV11-2 and TRBJ1-2; no definite D call. Trimming took 4 bases from V and 8 from J, leaving 14 bases between them. Germline V CDR1 and CDR2: SGHAT, FQNNGV. The CDR3 runs 13 residues. Filled out from reference TRBV11-2 and TRBJ1-2, the complete variable domain reads EAGVAQSPRYKIIEKRQSVAFWCNPISGHATLYWYQQILGQGPKLLIQFQNNGVVDDSQLPKDRFSAERLKGVDSTLKIQPAKLEDSAVYLCASSSISFSGYTFGSGTRLTVV.

The rearrangement joins TRBV2 to TRBJ2-4; unclear D gene. The J call may be mistaken, given a closer DNA end match to TRBJ2-7. CDR3 length: 12 residues. CDR1 is SNHLY and CDR2 is FYNNEI in the germline V gene. CDR3 in amino acids: CASSYDVYEQYF. CDR3 in DNA: TGTGCCAGCAGTTACGACGTCTACGAGCAGTACTTC.

The chain combines TRBV7-9 with TRBJ1-2, with 7 bases identical to TRBD1. V lost 3 bases to trimming and J lost 0 bases; unmatched junction nucleotides: 4. The V gene's germline CDR1 is SEHNR and CDR2 FQNEAQ (reference sequence). The CDR3 has 15 residues. The CDR3 region is CASSFPGTANYGYTF. The CDR3 DNA sequence: TGTGCCAGCAGCTTCCCCGGGACAGCTAACTATGGCTACACCTTC.

Only one count was recorded for this clonotype. The junction and the germline gene differ at one end; a read error may be behind it. This sequence joins TRBV11-2 and TRBJ2-3, with a tentative D call TRBD1 (5 bases). The germline gives CDR1 SGHAT, CDR2 FQNNGV. CDR3 length: 15 amino acids. The DNA for the CDR3 is TGTGCCTGCAGCGTCAGGGTGGGCCCCACAGATACGCAGTATTTT. It is translated as CACSVRVGPTDTQYF.

This clonotype was seen more than once but under ten times. CDR3 protein: CASSVGSSGGAQETQYF. CDR3 coding DNA: TGTGCCAGCAGCGTAGGTAGTAGCGGGGGGGCCCAAGAGACCCAGTACTTC. The chain uses TRBV9 and TRBJ2-5; TRBD2 matches 11 bases. V lost 0 bases, J lost 1 base, and 5 bases stayed unmatched. The CDR3 is made up of 17 amino acids. Germline CDR1 SGDLS, CDR2 YYNGEE. Full variable domain (rest looked up from reference TRBV9 and TRBJ2-5): DSGVTQTPKHLITATGQRVTLRCSPRSGDLSVYWYQQSLDQGLQFLIQYYNGEERAKGNILERFSAQQFPDLHSELNLSSLELGDSALYFCASSVGSSGGAQETQYFGPGTRLLVL.

The chain is built from TRBV10-3 and TRBJ2-1; 8 bases line up with TRBD1. The CDR3 is 15 residues long. V lost 8 bases and J lost 1; bases outside the gene matches: 7. Germline assignment: CDR1 ENHRY and CDR2 SYGVKD. CDR3 nucleotide sequence: TGTGCCATCCAAGCAGGGGGCCAATCCTACAATGAGCAGTTCTTC. It yields the protein CAIQAGGQSYNEQFF.

Worth noting for this clonotype: Germline is not matched at one junction end, which may reflect a read error. J is TRBJ2-1 and V is TRBV7-2; D remains ambiguous. There are 11 residues in the CDR3. From germline, CDR1 is SGHTA and CDR2 FQGNSA. CDR3 region: CVSSFNNEQFF. In nucleotides, the CDR3 is TGTGTCAGCAGCTTTAACAATGAGCAGTTCTTC.

This clonotype was detected a few times. Relative to the germline gene, one junction end is altered; a read error may explain this. J is TRBJ2-7 and V is TRBV5-6; tentative D call: TRBD2 (7 bases). Germline V gives CDR1 SGHDT, CDR2 YYEEEE. This CDR3 region has 16 residues. The CDR3 is CVSSPVGGLGSYEQYF. DNA of the CDR3: TGTGTCAGCAGCCCCGTGGGGGGGCTAGGGTCCTACGAGCAGTACTTC. Full variable domain (rest looked up from reference TRBV5-6 and TRBJ2-7): DAGVTQSPTHLIKTRGQQVTLRCSPKSGHDTVSWYQQALGQGPQFIFQYYEEEERQRGNFPDRFSGHQFPNYSSELNVNALLLGDSALYLCVSSPVGGLGSYEQYFGPGTRLTVT.

The CDR3 DNA follows: TGCAGTGCTAGGTTTGGGGGGGTCAGAGGGGAGCAGTTCTTC. The encoded protein is CSARFGGVRGEQFF. The chain joins TRBV20-1 to TRBJ2-1; 7 bases are a match to TRBD2. With V trimmed by 3 bases and J by 10 bases, 12 bases remained unmatched. CDR1 and CDR2 from the germline V gene are DFQATT and SNEGSKA (reference sequence). The CDR3 spans 14 residues.

This clonotype was seen at least ten times. The chain carries TRBV10-3 and TRBJ2-5; no clear D gene. Per the germline V gene, CDR1 is ENHRY and CDR2 is SYGVKD. V lost 0 bases to trimming and J lost 0 bases, with 8 bases between them. This CDR3 spans 15 amino acids. CDR3 nucleotides: TGTGCCATCAGTGAGTCGATGACATACCAAGAGACCCAGTACTTC. This encodes CAISESMTYQETQYF.

This clonotype has a handful of counts. V and J are TRBV6-2 or TRBV6-3 and TRBJ1-2, with TRBD1 matching 8 bases. V was clipped by 0 bases and J by 4 bases; unmatched bases: 4. The CDR3 is 15 residues long. Looked up from germline, CDR1 is MNHEY and CDR2 is SVGEGT. The CDR3 nucleotides are TGTGCCAGCAGTTACTCGACAGGGGTCTTCTATGGCTACACCTTC. Protein product: CASSYSTGVFYGYTF.

The chain recombines TRBV20-1 with TRBJ1-5; D unresolved. In germline, CDR1 is DFQATT, CDR2 SNEGSKA (reference sequence). V shed 3 bases and J shed 2 bases, with 11 bases lying between them. This CDR3 is built from 14 residues. Here the CDR3 reads CSARSGFGNQPQHF. CDR3 DNA sequence: TGCAGTGCTAGGAGCGGTTTTGGCAATCAGCCCCAGCATTTT.

J is TRBJ2-1 and V is TRBV7-9, with TRBD2 identical over 7 bases. The length of the CDR3 is 14 residues. After removal of 6 bases from V and 4 bases from J, the junction contained 6 bases not matched to a gene. Germline V CDR1 and CDR2: SEHNR, FQNEAQ (reference sequence). As DNA, the CDR3 is TGTGCCAGCAGGGCTAGCGGTGCTTACAATGAGCAGTTCTTC. It yields the protein CASRASGAYNEQFF.

The chain carries TRBV7-2 and TRBJ2-3; weak D call: TRBD1 (7 bases). Germline V CDR1 and CDR2: SGHTA, FQGNSA. V dropped 4 bases and J dropped 6 bases, with 14 bases sitting between them. The CDR3 sequence is 14 residues long. CDR3 region: CASSWSRGVDTQYF. CDR3 DNA sequence: TGTGCCAGCAGCTGGAGCAGGGGGGTCGATACGCAGTATTTT.

The chain carries TRBV12-3 or TRBV12-4 and TRBJ2-7; D is undetermined. The CDR3 has 13 residues. V was pared by 4 bases and J by 1 base, with 8 bases between. The CDR3 is CASSSHFSYEQYF. The DNA for the CDR3 is TGTGCCAGCAGTTCTCACTTTTCCTACGAGCAGTACTTC.